The rows below give T cell receptor beta chains drawn from one sample of a study of blood T cells in healthy people across ages. TCRdb redid the calling of the 5' RACE reads with MiXCR, one entry per CDR3 protein. The sample includes approximately 800,000 distinct CDR3 sequences, roughly 46% of them seen just once. Input material: blood. These receptor sequences come from a man older than 75 in good health. Both conserved end residues are part of each CDR3. Each record gives: clone size, J gene, D gene, V gene, CDR3 protein, CDR3 DNA. A D gene is named only where the DNA matches it firmly. Only part of the rows carry a size: once, few, many, or a class if the clone is expanded.

clone size: many; J gene: TRBJ2-1; D gene: .; V gene: TRBV5-1; CDR3 protein: CASSSTGALAGFNEQFF; CDR3 DNA: TGCGCCAGCAGCTCGACAGGGGCACTAGCGGGTTTCAATGAGCAGTTCTTC
clone size: many; J gene: TRBJ2-1; D gene: .; V gene: TRBV27; CDR3 protein: CASSLGSTLLASEQFF; CDR3 DNA: TGTGCCAGCAGTTTAGGCTCAACCTTACTGGCCAGTGAGCAGTTCTTC
clone size: .; J gene: TRBJ2-3; D gene: .; V gene: TRBV9; CDR3 protein: CASSVAHTSTDTQYF; CDR3 DNA: TGTGCCAGCAGCGTAGCACATACTAGCACAGATACGCAGTATTTT
clone size: .; J gene: TRBJ1-2; D gene: TRBD1; V gene: TRBV20-1; CDR3 protein: CSAGRQGNRGYTF; CDR3 DNA: TGCAGTGCAGGGAGACAGGGGAACCGTGGCTACACCTTC
clone size: few; J gene: TRBJ2-5; D gene: .; V gene: TRBV6-5; CDR3 protein: CASQNPGIETQYF; CDR3 DNA: TGTGCCAGCCAAAATCCGGGAATTGAGACCCAGTACTTC
clone size: many; J gene: TRBJ1-2; D gene: .; V gene: TRBV9; CDR3 protein: CASSVGGDLYGYTF; CDR3 DNA: TGTGCCAGCAGCGTAGGGGGGGACCTTTATGGCTACACCTTC
clone size: few; J gene: TRBJ2-1; D gene: .; V gene: TRBV6-2/TRBV6-3; CDR3 protein: CASTLSRGPSYNEQFF; CDR3 DNA: TGTGCCAGCACCCTAAGTCGGGGTCCCTCCTACAATGAGCAGTTCTTC
clone size: few; J gene: TRBJ2-1; D gene: .; V gene: TRBV5-1; CDR3 protein: CASSLVGVGEQFF; CDR3 DNA: TGCGCCAGCAGCTTGGTCGGGGTGGGAGAGCAGTTCTTC
clone size: .; J gene: TRBJ2-1; D gene: .; V gene: TRBV9; CDR3 protein: CASSVGLGQGETQFF; CDR3 DNA: TGTGCCAGCAGCGTAGGATTAGGGCAAGGAGAGACCCAGTTCTTC
clone size: .; J gene: TRBJ1-2; D gene: .; V gene: TRBV29-1; CDR3 protein: CSAELGLDYGYTF; CDR3 DNA: TGCAGCGCTGAGCTAGGGTTGGACTATGGCTACACCTTC
clone size: .; J gene: TRBJ2-1; D gene: .; V gene: TRBV6-6; CDR3 protein: CASTTDMGRRQFF; CDR3 DNA: TGTGCCAGCACAACCGATATGGGGAGGAGGCAGTTCTTC
clone size: once; J gene: TRBJ2-2; D gene: .; V gene: TRBV12-3/TRBV12-4; CDR3 protein: CASRLVANTGELFF; CDR3 DNA: TGTGCCAGCCGTCTCGTAGCTAACACCGGGGAGCTGTTTTTT
clone size: .; J gene: TRBJ2-2; D gene: .; V gene: TRBV29-1; CDR3 protein: CSVEGTVNTGELFF; CDR3 DNA: TGCAGCGTTGAAGGGACGGTGAACACCGGGGAGCTGTTTTTT
clone size: .; J gene: TRBJ2-5; D gene: .; V gene: TRBV29-1; CDR3 protein: CSDKGGNEQYF; CDR3 DNA: TGCAGCGACAAGGGGGGTAATGAGCAGTACTTC
clone size: .; J gene: TRBJ2-7; D gene: .; V gene: TRBV11-3; CDR3 protein: CASSLVRFGEQYF; CDR3 DNA: TGTGCCAGCAGCTTAGTCAGGTTCGGCGAGCAGTACTTC
clone size: .; J gene: TRBJ2-4; D gene: TRBD2; V gene: TRBV4-3; CDR3 protein: CASSQDLAGVLAKNIQYF; CDR3 DNA: TGCGCCAGCAGCCAAGATCTAGCGGGGGTTCTAGCCAAAAACATTCAGTACTTC
clone size: few; J gene: TRBJ2-1; D gene: .; V gene: TRBV27; CDR3 protein: CASSLGGRSYNEQFF; CDR3 DNA: TGTGCCAGCAGTTTAGGTGGGAGAAGCTACAATGAGCAGTTCTTC
clone size: .; J gene: TRBJ2-3; D gene: TRBD2; V gene: TRBV9; CDR3 protein: CASSGGGNPPDTQYF; CDR3 DNA: TGTGCCAGCAGCGGGGGGGGGAATCCGCCAGATACGCAGTATTTT
clone size: .; J gene: TRBJ2-1; D gene: TRBD2; V gene: TRBV7-2; CDR3 protein: CASSRTAGLATIKQFF; CDR3 DNA: TGTGCCAGCAGCCGAACCGCGGGACTAGCGACAATAAAGCAGTTCTTC
clone size: .; J gene: TRBJ1-1; D gene: TRBD1; V gene: TRBV28; CDR3 protein: CASRPGTASEAFF; CDR3 DNA: TGTGCCAGCAGACCCGGGACAGCTTCTGAAGCTTTCTTT
clone size: .; J gene: TRBJ2-5; D gene: TRBD2; V gene: TRBV5-1; CDR3 protein: CASSLALAEETRYF; CDR3 DNA: TGCGCCAGCAGCTTGGCCCTAGCGGAAGAGACCCGGTACTTC
clone size: few; J gene: TRBJ2-1; D gene: TRBD2; V gene: TRBV7-8; CDR3 protein: CASSSLAGVSDEQFF; CDR3 DNA: TGTGCCAGCAGCTCCCTGGCGGGAGTTAGTGATGAGCAGTTCTTC
clone size: .; J gene: TRBJ2-1; D gene: TRBD1; V gene: TRBV10-3; CDR3 protein: CAISRTGGNNEQFF; CDR3 DNA: TGTGCCATCTCCCGGACAGGGGGTAACAATGAGCAGTTCTTC
clone size: few; J gene: TRBJ2-4; D gene: .; V gene: TRBV5-1; CDR3 protein: CASSLEGSGIQYF; CDR3 DNA: TGCGCCAGCAGCTTGGAAGGATCGGGCATTCAGTACTTC
clone size: .; J gene: TRBJ2-6; D gene: TRBD1; V gene: TRBV7-2; CDR3 protein: CASSLGQGTGANVLTF; CDR3 DNA: TGTGCCAGCAGCTTAGGACAGGGGACTGGGGCCAACGTCCTGACTTTC
clone size: few; J gene: TRBJ2-1; D gene: TRBD2; V gene: TRBV29-1; CDR3 protein: CSVVRTSGNEQFF; CDR3 DNA: TGCAGCGTTGTAAGGACTAGCGGTAATGAGCAGTTCTTC
clone size: .; J gene: TRBJ2-1; D gene: TRBD2; V gene: TRBV7-2; CDR3 protein: CASSFMTSRSYNEQFF; CDR3 DNA: TGTGCCAGCAGCTTCATGACTAGCAGATCCTACAATGAGCAGTTCTTC
clone size: .; J gene: TRBJ1-5; D gene: .; V gene: TRBV24-1; CDR3 protein: CATSSNQAGNQPQHF; CDR3 DNA: TGTGCCACCAGTTCGAACCAGGCTGGCAATCAGCCCCAGCATTTT
clone size: .; J gene: TRBJ1-6; D gene: TRBD1; V gene: TRBV5-1; CDR3 protein: CASSLTPQGAIADSPLHF; CDR3 DNA: TGCGCCAGCAGCTTGACACCCCAGGGGGCTATTGCCGATTCACCCCTCCACTTT
clone size: .; J gene: TRBJ2-1; D gene: .; V gene: TRBV2; CDR3 protein: CASLGDSYNEQFF; CDR3 DNA: TGTGCCAGCTTGGGGGACTCCTACAATGAGCAGTTCTTC
clone size: .; J gene: TRBJ2-3; D gene: .; V gene: TRBV3-1; CDR3 protein: CASSQEERRNTDTQYF; CDR3 DNA: TGTGCCAGCAGCCAAGAGGAGCGGAGGAACACAGATACGCAGTATTTT
clone size: .; J gene: TRBJ2-5; D gene: .; V gene: TRBV12-3/TRBV12-4; CDR3 protein: CASSLTRGQETQYF; CDR3 DNA: TGTGCCAGCAGTTTGACTAGAGGGCAAGAGACCCAGTACTTC
clone size: .; J gene: TRBJ2-7; D gene: TRBD1; V gene: TRBV6-1; CDR3 protein: CASKQGGEQYF; CDR3 DNA: TGTGCCAGCAAACAGGGGGGCGAGCAGTACTTC
clone size: few; J gene: TRBJ2-3; D gene: TRBD1; V gene: TRBV5-8; CDR3 protein: CASSAGQGPSTDTQYF; CDR3 DNA: TGTGCCAGCAGCGCGGGACAGGGACCATCCACAGATACGCAGTATTTT
clone size: .; J gene: TRBJ2-7; D gene: .; V gene: TRBV25-1; CDR3 protein: CASSEAGKITYEQYF; CDR3 DNA: TGTGCCAGCAGTGAGGCAGGGAAAATAACCTACGAGCAGTACTTC
clone size: .; J gene: TRBJ2-7; D gene: TRBD1; V gene: TRBV12-3/TRBV12-4; CDR3 protein: CASSSGTGKGEQYF; CDR3 DNA: TGTGCCAGCAGTTCCGGGACAGGGAAGGGCGAGCAGTACTTC
clone size: few; J gene: TRBJ1-2; D gene: TRBD1; V gene: TRBV7-8; CDR3 protein: CASSPPGQAALRWYGYTF; CDR3 DNA: TGTGCCAGCAGCCCGCCGGGACAGGCAGCCCTTCGGTGGTATGGCTACACCTTC